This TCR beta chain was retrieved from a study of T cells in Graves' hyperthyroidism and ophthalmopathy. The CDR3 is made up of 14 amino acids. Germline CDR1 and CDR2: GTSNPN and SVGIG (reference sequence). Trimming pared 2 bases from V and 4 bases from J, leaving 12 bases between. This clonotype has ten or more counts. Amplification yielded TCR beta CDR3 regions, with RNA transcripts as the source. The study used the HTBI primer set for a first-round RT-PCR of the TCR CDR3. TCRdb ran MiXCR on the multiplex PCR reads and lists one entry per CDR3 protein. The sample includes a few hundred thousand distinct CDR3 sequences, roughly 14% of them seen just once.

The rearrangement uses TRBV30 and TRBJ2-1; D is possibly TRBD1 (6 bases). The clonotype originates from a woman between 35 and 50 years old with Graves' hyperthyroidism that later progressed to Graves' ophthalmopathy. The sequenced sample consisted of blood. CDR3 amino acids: CAWSIWGLYNEQFF. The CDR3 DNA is TGTGCCTGGAGTATCTGGGGGCTATACAATGAGCAGTTCTTC.